The rows below give T cell receptor beta chains drawn from one sample of a study of identical twins. MiXCR was run by TCRdb on the 5' RACE reads, yielding one entry per CDR3 protein. There are about 480,000 distinct CDR3 sequences in the sample; 12% to 15% occur only once, and more than 0.5% lies in the top ten. The same sample was also used in a study of yellow fever vaccine responses in identical twins.

The sequencing input was CD4+ T cells sorted from blood. These receptors originate from a woman aged 18-29 years in good health. Each CDR3 is given with its conserved first and last residue. Each record gives: J gene, V gene, D gene, clone size, CDR3 DNA, CDR3 protein. A D gene is named only where the DNA matches it firmly. The size of a clone is reported for some rows only, either as once, few or many, or as a class for expanded clones.

>TRBJ2-1|TRBV7-9|TRBD1|few
TGTGCCAGCAATATCAGGGGGCTGAACAATGAGCAGTTCTTC
CASNIRGLNNEQFF
>TRBJ1-1|TRBV7-2|.|.
TGTGCCAGCAGCTTAGCCGTAAAGCTTAACACTGAAGCTTTCTTT
CASSLAVKLNTEAFF
>TRBJ2-5|TRBV20-1|.|.
TGCAGTGCTAGACAACCCCAAGAGACCCAGTACTTC
CSARQPQETQYF
>TRBJ2-3|TRBV28|TRBD1|.
TGTGCCAGCAGTAAGAGAGAGACAGGGGCCCTCACAGATACGCAGTATTTT
CASSKRETGALTDTQYF
>TRBJ2-1|TRBV4-1|TRBD2|few
TGCGCCAGCAGCCAAGGCGTACTAGCGGGAGTTGGGAATGAGCAGTTCTTC
CASSQGVLAGVGNEQFF
>TRBJ2-3|TRBV7-9|.|.
TGTGCCAGCACCGAATCCCCTCCTTCGGGAGCGCAGTATTTT
CASTESPPSGAQYF
>TRBJ2-1|TRBV12-3/TRBV12-4|.|few
TGTGCCAGCACCCTAAGGGGTCTAAAGGGGGCCTACAATGAGCAGTTCTTC
CASTLRGLKGAYNEQFF
>TRBJ2-7|TRBV29-1|TRBD1|many
TGCAGCGTTGAAGTGGGGGACAGGAACTCCTACGAGCAGTACTTC
CSVEVGDRNSYEQYF
>TRBJ1-5|TRBV2|TRBD1|few
TGTGCCAGCAGTTTTACAGGGGGCGACGTTCAGCCCCAGCATTTT
CASSFTGGDVQPQHF
>TRBJ2-3|TRBV18|.|.
TGTGCCAGCTCACCTACTAGCTCAACTAGCACAGATACGCAGTATTTT
CASSPTSSTSTDTQYF
>TRBJ2-7|TRBV20-1|.|once
TGCAGTGCTACAATGGGGACCAGCGAGCAGTACTTC
CSATMGTSEQYF
>TRBJ2-3|TRBV21-1|.|.
TGTGCCAGCAGTCTTAAAAAAAGGGGCAGGGGCACAGATACGCAGTATTTT
CASSLKKRGRGTDTQYF
>TRBJ2-2|TRBV20-1|.|few
TGCAGTGCTAGAGGGAGGGGAAGGCAAACCGGGGAGCTGTTTTTT
CSARGRGRQTGELFF
>TRBJ2-7|TRBV18|TRBD2|.
TGTGCCAGCTCACCTCCAGGACTAGCGGGGGGCCCTAACCGTTACGAGCAGTACTTC
CASSPPGLAGGPNRYEQYF
>TRBJ1-1|TRBV2|.|many
TGTGCCAGCAGTGGCCAGGGTCGGAACACTGAAGCTTTCTTT
CASSGQGRNTEAFF
>TRBJ2-7|TRBV27|.|few
TGTGCCAGCAGTAGGGGACGGTTCCGCTCCTACGAGCAGTACTTC
CASSRGRFRSYEQYF
>TRBJ2-7|TRBV6-5|.|.
TGTGCCAGCAGTTACCCGTTGGGGAAGCCTGCGACTTTCTACGAGCAGTACTTC
CASSYPLGKPATFYEQYF
>TRBJ2-7|TRBV9|TRBD1|.
TGTGCCAGCAGCGCACAGGGGTCCCCCACCTACGAGCAGTACTTC
CASSAQGSPTYEQYF
>TRBJ2-7|TRBV6-2/TRBV6-3|.|.
TGTGCCAGCAGTTCCCGCTTTAGGGACGAGCAGTACTTC
CASSSRFRDEQYF
>TRBJ2-1|TRBV10-2|.|.
TGCGCCAGCAGTGTAGCGAGACGGATCCAGTCCTACAATGAGCAGTTCTTC
CASSVARRIQSYNEQFF
>TRBJ2-7|TRBV28|.|.
TGTGCCAGCAGTTTATTAGGGGTGGGGAGCGAGCAGTACTTC
CASSLLGVGSEQYF
>TRBJ1-1|TRBV6-6|TRBD1|.
TGTGCCAGCAGGGGGGGACAGTTGGAAGCTTTCTTT
CASRGGQLEAFF
>TRBJ2-1|TRBV11-2|.|.
TGTGCCAGCAGCTTACCCGGGAACAGGGACGTGATTACCTACAATGAGCAGTTCTTC
CASSLPGNRDVITYNEQFF
>TRBJ2-2|TRBV6-2/TRBV6-3|TRBD2|.
TGTGCCAGCACCCAGCGGGGGGGAAAAGGCGGGGAGCTGTTTTTT
CASTQRGGKGGELFF
>TRBJ2-3|TRBV13|.|.
TGTGCCAGCAGCTTAGGACTGGGCAGAGATACGCAGTATTTT
CASSLGLGRDTQYF
>TRBJ2-7|TRBV27|TRBD1|.
TGTGCCAGCAGTTTAAAGGTTCCGGGACAGGGCTACGAGCAGTACTTC
CASSLKVPGQGYEQYF
>TRBJ1-5|TRBV7-8|.|.
TGTGCCAGCAGCTTAGAAGGCCAGTCTAGCAATCAGCCCCAGCATTTT
CASSLEGQSSNQPQHF
>TRBJ2-2|TRBV9|TRBD1|.
TGTGCCAGCAGGCCCACGTTTGGGCAGGGGGACACCGGGGAGCTGTTTTTT
CASRPTFGQGDTGELFF
>TRBJ2-5|TRBV5-4|.|few
TGTGCCAGCAGCTTGGTTCCAGGACAACAAGAGACCCAGTACTTC
CASSLVPGQQETQYF
>TRBJ1-2|TRBV6-1|.|.
TGTGCCAGCAGTGAACAGGGCTTGGATGACTATGGCTACACCTTC
CASSEQGLDDYGYTF
>TRBJ2-7|TRBV7-2|.|few
TGTGCCAGCAGCGCATCGACAGAACCCTACGAGCAGTACTTC
CASSASTEPYEQYF
>TRBJ2-7|TRBV12-3/TRBV12-4|.|few
TGTGCCAGCAGTCCCGGACAGCTGTCCTACGAGCAGTACTTC
CASSPGQLSYEQYF
>TRBJ2-5|TRBV7-2|.|.
TGTGCCAGCAGCTTAGGGCGCCCGGTAGGGGAGACCCAGTACTTC
CASSLGRPVGETQYF
>TRBJ2-3|TRBV11-3|.|few
TGTGCCAGCAGCCGGACAGAAGATACGCAGTATTTT
CASSRTEDTQYF
>TRBJ1-1|TRBV5-1|.|.
TGCGCCAGCAGCTTGGCCTTGGCAGGCTTGAACACTGAAGCTTTCTTT
CASSLALAGLNTEAFF
>TRBJ2-5|TRBV10-3|.|.
TGTGCCATCGGGAACTCAGAGACCCAGTACTTC
CAIGNSETQYF
>TRBJ2-5|TRBV18|.|.
TGTGCCAGCTCACCACAACTTCAAGAGACCCAGTACTTC
CASSPQLQETQYF
>TRBJ2-1|TRBV7-9|TRBD1|.
TGTGCCAGCAGCCCTCCGGGACAGTGGGATCTAAATGAGCAGTTCTTC
CASSPPGQWDLNEQFF
>TRBJ2-1|TRBV11-1|TRBD2|few
TGTGCCAGCACCCTGGGGGGGACTAGCGGGGGGGCCTGGAATGAGCAGTTCTTC
CASTLGGTSGGAWNEQFF
>TRBJ2-7|TRBV10-3|TRBD1|.
TGTGCCATCAGTGGGACAACCGGGACAGGGAGAAACGAGCAGTACTTC
CAISGTTGTGRNEQYF
>TRBJ2-5|TRBV5-1|.|few
TGCGCCAGCAGGAGGGACATGGGAGGCGAGACCCAGTACTTC
CASRRDMGGETQYF
>TRBJ2-7|TRBV11-2|TRBD1|few
TGTGCCAGCAGCGCCTCGACAGGGGGATTTTTCGAGCAGTACTTC
CASSASTGGFFEQYF
>TRBJ1-2|TRBV12-3/TRBV12-4|TRBD1|few
TGTGCCAGCAGGGGGAGACAGGGCCGATTTAGTGGCTACACCTTC
CASRGRQGRFSGYTF
>TRBJ1-1|TRBV28|.|.
TGTGCCAGCAGTTTGAGGGCTGAAGCTTTCTTT
CASSLRAEAFF
>TRBJ1-5|TRBV28|TRBD1|.
TGTGCCAGCAGTCCCCGGGACAGGGTAAATCAGCCCCAGCATTTT
CASSPRDRVNQPQHF
>TRBJ2-5|TRBV5-1|.|.
TGCGCCAGCAGCTTGTACGGGGACCAAGAGACCCAGTACTTC
CASSLYGDQETQYF